Below, 27 T cell receptor beta chains from the same sample are listed, as sequenced in a study of graft-versus-host responses after intestinal transplantation. These receptors lack a known antigen. Some clones are missing from TCRdb's copy, which holds only in-frame ones; the method was immunoSEQ multiplex PCR. The sample includes 100,000 or so clones, over 75% of them seen just once. Here the sequenced sample was unstimulated CD4+ T cells sorted from spleen or lymph node cells, taken before transplant. The receptors stem from a human donor who was the organ donor for an intestinal transplant.

This clone has just a few counts. V usage is TRBV7-9 and J usage is TRBJ1-2; D remains ambiguous. Germline CDR1 SEHNR, CDR2 FQNEAQ (reference sequence). Trimming shortened V by 2 bases and J by 2 bases, and 15 bases separated the two germline ends. This CDR3 has 16 residues. This chain's CDR3 is CASSLMLNRPNYGYTF. The CDR3 DNA reads TGTGCCAGCAGCTTAATGTTGAACCGACCGAACTATGGCTACACCTTC. Full variable domain (rest looked up from reference TRBV7-9 and TRBJ1-2): DTGVSQNPRHKITKRGQNVTFRCDPISEHNRLYWYRQTLGQGPEFLTYFQNEAQLEKSRLLSDRFSAERPKGSFSTLEIQRTEQGDSAMYLCASSLMLNRPNYGYTFGSGTRLTVV.

V usage is TRBV19 and J usage is TRBJ1-2, with 10 bases aligning to TRBD1. The V and J ends lost 1 base and 8 bases, in that order; junction bases with no gene match: 10. Germline V gives CDR1 LNHDA, CDR2 SQIVND (reference sequence). The CDR3 sequence is 16 residues long. The CDR3 DNA sequence: TGTGCCAGTAGTATAGCAGGAACCCGGGACAGGGGCGGCTACACCTTC. Protein: CASSIAGTRDRGGYTF.

The chain links TRBV6-5 to TRBJ1-6; D might be TRBD1 (5 bases). CDR1 MNHEY and CDR2 SVGAGI come from the germline V gene. CDR3 length equals 14 residues. The germline V and J ends were trimmed by 5 bases and 8 bases, with 13 bases remaining between them. The CDR3 loop is CASSDRGSDSPLHF. The CDR3 DNA sequence: TGTGCCAGCAGTGACAGAGGCTCCGATTCACCCCTCCACTTT.

The chain recombines TRBV5-1 with TRBJ1-1, with D tentatively TRBD1 (6 bases). With 0 bases removed from V and 0 bases from J, the gap between germline ends came to 9 bases. The germline CDR1 and CDR2 sequences are SGHRS and YFSETQ. This CDR3 comprises 15 residues. For the CDR3, the DNA is TGCGCCAGCAGCTTGGTTCGGACAGTGAACACTGAAGCTTTCTTT. It is translated as CASSLVRTVNTEAFF.

The chain links TRBV4-2 to TRBJ2-1; no definite D call. Looked up from germline, CDR1 is LGHNA and CDR2 is YNFKEQ. V was clipped by 0 bases and J by 6 bases, with 6 bases between them. This CDR3 contains 13 residues. The DNA of the CDR3 is TGTGCCAGCAGCCAAGATGGGGTCAATGAGCAGTTCTTC. Translation: CASSQDGVNEQFF.

J is TRBJ2-7 and V is TRBV18, with 7 bases identical to TRBD1. This CDR3 has 16 residues. CDR1 and CDR2 (germline): KGHSH, LQKENI. The trim removed 4 bases at V and 2 bases at J, leaving 11 bases unmatched. The CDR3 coding sequence is TGTGCCAGCTCACTTACCAGGGACAGCAAAGCCTACGAGCAGTACTTC. It yields the protein CASSLTRDSKAYEQYF.

The chain employs TRBV6-5 and TRBJ1-6; D is ambiguous. The CDR3 runs 12 residues. Trimming left V 6 bases short and J 8 bases short, with 8 bases between. CDR1 and CDR2 from the germline V gene are MNHEY and SVGAGI. The CDR3 protein is CASRPRDSPLHF. CDR3 DNA: TGTGCCAGCAGGCCTAGGGATTCACCCCTCCACTTT.

The V gene is TRBV19, the J gene TRBJ1-5, with D perhaps matching TRBD1 (5 bases). The ends were cut back, 3 bases at V and 6 bases at J, with 15 bases in the middle. The CDR3 contains 15 residues. The germline gives CDR1 LNHDA, CDR2 SQIVND (reference sequence). The CDR3 reads CASSIYQGTGQPQHF. For the CDR3, the DNA is TGTGCCAGTAGTATTTATCAGGGAACAGGTCAGCCCCAGCATTTT.

V and J are TRBV30 and TRBJ1-2, with D unresolved. The V end was cut by 2 bases, the J end by 6 bases, with 19 bases between. Germline-derived CDR1 and CDR2 are GTSNPN and SVGIG (reference sequence). CDR3 size: 15 residues. The CDR3 sequence is CAWSSSPRNYNGYTF. Here the CDR3 DNA reads TGTGCCTGGAGTTCATCTCCACGGAACTACAATGGCTACACCTTC.

The chain has TRBV28 and TRBJ2-3; TRBD2 agrees at 7 bases. This CDR3 has 16 residues. V trimming: 8 bases; J trimming: 4 bases; junction bases outside the gene matches: 15. In germline, CDR1 is MDHEN, CDR2 SYDVKM. The CDR3: CASLPFGGGTPDTQYF. CDR3 DNA sequence: TGTGCCAGCCTACCCTTTGGGGGGGGGACCCCAGATACGCAGTATTTT. The full variable domain, rest sourced from reference TRBV28 and TRBJ2-3, is DVKVTQSSRYLVKRTGEKVFLECVQDMDHENMFWYRQDPGLGLRLIYFSYDVKMKEKGDIPEGYSVSREKKERFSLILESASTNQTSMYLCASLPFGGGTPDTQYFGPGTRLTVL.

The chain links TRBV6-5 to TRBJ1-5; 9 bases align to TRBD1. CDR1 and CDR2 from the germline V gene are MNHEY and SVGAGI. This CDR3 is 15 amino acids long. Germline trimming cut 6 bases from V and 6 bases from J; bases unmatched to any gene: 9. This CDR3 reads CASRRTGDGGQPQHF. The CDR3 DNA reads as TGTGCCAGCAGACGGACAGGGGACGGGGGTCAGCCCCAGCATTTT.

V usage is TRBV11-2 and J usage is TRBJ1-1; the match to TRBD1 covers 11 bases. The V gene's germline CDR1 is SGHAT and CDR2 FQNNGV. CDR3 length: 15 residues. V shed 5 bases, J shed 10 bases, and the junction held 12 bases outside the gene matches. DNA of the CDR3: TGTGCCAGCAGCACCCGGACAGGGGGCAACAGGGGAGCTTTCTTT. This sequence encodes CASSTRTGGNRGAFF.

The chain is built from TRBV10-1 and TRBJ1-1; weak D call: TRBD1 (5 bases). The CDR3 sequence is 13 residues long. V lost 2 bases and J lost 8, with 12 bases in between. Germline values: CDR1 WNHNN, CDR2 SYGVQD (reference sequence). The CDR3 DNA reads as TGCGCCAGCAGTGAGCCGGGGACCGGGGAAGCTTTCTTT. Amino acids: CASSEPGTGEAFF.

The chain is built from TRBV28 and TRBJ1-2, with TRBD1 identical over 7 bases. This CDR3 has 15 residues. Germline-derived CDR1 and CDR2 are MDHEN and SYDVKM. With 4 bases clipped from V and 2 bases from J, the junction kept 7 bases outside the gene matches. The chain's CDR3 is CASSSTGEGNYGYTF. In nucleotides, the CDR3 is TGTGCCAGCAGTTCCACAGGGGAAGGGAACTATGGCTACACCTTC.

The V call is TRBV28, the J call TRBJ1-2; D gene unclear. V was pared by 2 bases and J by 4 bases, with 8 bases between. Germline V gives CDR1 MDHEN, CDR2 SYDVKM. The CDR3 sequence is 13 residues long. CDR3: CASSLAGLYGYTF. The CDR3 nucleotides read TGTGCCAGCAGTTTAGCCGGGCTCTATGGCTACACCTTC.

This clone was detected only once. This chain links TRBV4-2 with TRBJ2-2; a possible D gene is TRBD1 (5 bases). The CDR3 sequence is 14 residues long. Germline V gene lookup returns CDR1 LGHNA and CDR2 YNFKEQ. V lost 4 bases and J lost 3, with 9 bases in between. The CDR3 loop reads CASSLDRYTGELFF. Written as DNA, the CDR3 is TGTGCCAGCAGCCTTGACAGATACACCGGGGAGCTGTTTTTT.

V and J are TRBV5-1 and TRBJ1-1; D unresolved. V shed 2 bases and J shed 6 bases, with 14 bases lying between them. Germline values: CDR1 SGHRS, CDR2 YFSETQ. There are 14 residues in the CDR3. DNA for the CDR3: TGCGCCAGCAGCTTACGGGAGCTGATGGCTGAAGCTTTCTTT. Translated, it gives CASSLRELMAEAFF. Using reference TRBV5-1 and TRBJ1-1 for the parts outside the CDR3, the full variable domain is KAGVTQTPRYLIKTRGQQVTLSCSPISGHRSVSWYQQTPGQGLQFLFEYFSETQRNKGNFPGRFSGRQFSNSRSEMNVSTLELGDSALYLCASSLRELMAEAFFGQGTRLTVV.

The chain employs TRBV18 and TRBJ2-4; D might be TRBD2 (6 bases). Germline-derived CDR1 and CDR2 are KGHSH and LQKENI. The CDR3 sequence is 15 residues long. V was pared by 3 bases and J by 7 bases, with 16 bases between. As DNA, the CDR3 is TGTGCCAGCTCACCGCCGGGAGTCACGATGAACATTCAGTACTTC. This gives the protein CASSPPGVTMNIQYF.

The chain has TRBV29-1 and TRBJ1-2, with 8 bases aligning to TRBD1. Losses at the gene ends were 4 bases for V and 5 bases for J; bases not matched to a gene: 3. Germline loops: CDR1 SQVTM, CDR2 ANQGSEA. This CDR3 is 12 amino acids long. CDR3 residues: CSVARQGYGYTF. The CDR3 DNA reads as TGCAGCGTTGCTCGACAGGGGTATGGCTACACCTTC. Combining the CDR3 with reference TRBV29-1 and TRBJ1-2 gives the whole variable domain SAVISQKPSRDICQRGTSLTIQCQVDSQVTMMFWYRQQPGQSLTLIATANQGSEATYESGFVIDKFPISRPNLTFSTLTVSNMSPEDSSIYLCSVARQGYGYTFGSGTRLTVV.

The chain has TRBV25-1 and TRBJ1-1, with TRBD1 identical over 7 bases. V lost 3 bases and J lost 1; bases outside the gene matches: 5. The CDR3 has 15 amino acids. The germline CDR1 and CDR2 sequences are MGHDK and SYGVNS. CDR3 in amino acids: CASSDRQGPNTEAFF. In DNA form, the CDR3 reads TGTGCCAGCAGTGATCGACAGGGTCCGAACACTGAAGCTTTCTTT.

This clone appeared once. The V and J genes are TRBV9 and TRBJ2-1, with D possibly matching TRBD2 (6 bases). Trimming took off 2 bases at V and 1 base at J, with 10 bases between the two ends. The germline CDR1 and CDR2 sequences are SGDLS and YYNGEE. The CDR3 is made up of 15 amino acids. In nucleotides, the CDR3 is TGTGCCAGCAGCGTTCTAGCGTCGTCCTACAATGAGCAGTTCTTC. Translated: CASSVLASSYNEQFF.

The V and J genes are TRBV5-1 and TRBJ2-3; D is unclear. Germline CDR1 SGHRS, CDR2 YFSETQ. CDR3 length: 13 residues. Between the trimmed V and J ends, which lost 2 bases and 5 bases, there was a span of 9 bases. DNA for the CDR3: TGCGCCAGCAGCTTAGGGATAAAAGATACGCAGTATTTT. Its protein is CASSLGIKDTQYF.

This sequence joins TRBV7-2 and TRBJ1-1; D possibly corresponds to TRBD1 (5 bases). There are 14 residues in the CDR3. V dropped 0 bases and J dropped 1 base, with 6 bases sitting between them. CDR1 and CDR2 from the germline V gene are SGHTA and FQGNSA. The DNA for the CDR3 is TGTGCCAGCAGCTTAGCAGGGGAGAACACTGAAGCTTTCTTT. Protein: CASSLAGENTEAFF.

This clone was seen just once. The gene calls are TRBV7-9 and TRBJ1-5, with D perhaps matching TRBD1 (6 bases). Trimming took 4 bases from V and 3 from J, leaving 10 bases between them. This CDR3 contains 14 residues. Germline CDR1 is SEHNR and CDR2 is FQNEAQ (reference sequence). CDR3 region: CASSSGQNNQPQHF. CDR3 nucleotides: TGTGCCAGCAGCTCCGGACAGAACAATCAGCCCCAGCATTTT.

This clone was picked up one time. The chain employs TRBV14 and TRBJ2-7; D unclear. Deletions cut 6 bases from V and 5 bases from J, with 8 bases between. The CDR3 runs 11 residues. Germline V gives CDR1 SGHDN, CDR2 FVKESK. As DNA, the CDR3 is TGTGCCAGCAGTTCGGCCCACGAGCAGTACTTC. It translates to CASSSAHEQYF.

The J gene is TRBJ1-4, the V gene TRBV6-1; no reliable D call. CDR1 and CDR2 from the germline V gene are MNHNS and SASEGT. Trimming cost V 5 bases and J 8 bases, with 12 bases left between them. The CDR3 totals 13 residues. The DNA of the CDR3 is TGTGCCAGCAGTAACCCCGGGAACGAAAAACTGTTTTTT. As protein: CASSNPGNEKLFF.

The chain uses TRBV27 and TRBJ1-1; a weak D match, TRBD1 (5 bases). Germline CDR1 MNHEY, CDR2 SMNVEV (reference sequence). The V and J ends lost 2 bases and 8 bases respectively, with 12 bases between them. The CDR3 totals 13 residues. The CDR3 bases are TGTGCCAGCAGTTTAGCGGGGGATCGAGAAGCTTTCTTT. It encodes CASSLAGDREAFF.